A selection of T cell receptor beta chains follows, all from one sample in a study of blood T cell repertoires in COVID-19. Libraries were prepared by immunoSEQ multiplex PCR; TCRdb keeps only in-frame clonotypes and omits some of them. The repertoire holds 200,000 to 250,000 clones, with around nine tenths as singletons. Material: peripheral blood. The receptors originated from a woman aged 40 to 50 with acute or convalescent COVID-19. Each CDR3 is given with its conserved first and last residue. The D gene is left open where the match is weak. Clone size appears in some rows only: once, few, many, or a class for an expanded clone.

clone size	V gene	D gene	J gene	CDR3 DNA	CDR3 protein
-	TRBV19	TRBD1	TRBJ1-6	TGTGCCAGTAGTATAGGTGTTAGACAGGGTGGGAATTCACCCCTCCACTTT	CASSIGVRQGGNSPLHF
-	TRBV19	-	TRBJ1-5	TGTGCCAGTAGTATAGAGAGGGAGGTTTTGTCGGCCCAGCATTTT	CASSIEREVLSAQHF
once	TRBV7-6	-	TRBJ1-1	TGTGCCAGCAGCCCCGGCACTGAAGCTTTCTTT	CASSPGTEAFF
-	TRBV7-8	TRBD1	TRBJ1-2	TGTGCCAGCAGCCAAACAGGGGGGCGGACACAAGGCTACACCTTC	CASSQTGGRTQGYTF
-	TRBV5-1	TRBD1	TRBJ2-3	TGCGCCAGCAGCCCGGGGACAGGGGGCGGCACAGATACGCAGTATTTT	CASSPGTGGGTDTQYF
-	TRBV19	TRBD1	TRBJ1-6	TGTGCCAGCAGGGACAGGGACTTTACACCCCTCCACTTT	CASRDRDFTPLHF
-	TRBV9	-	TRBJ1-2	TGTGCCAGCAGCGTAGGCCAGACAGCGGGTGGGTACTATGGCTACACCTTC	CASSVGQTAGGYYGYTF
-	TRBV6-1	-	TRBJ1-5	TGTGCCAGCAGTGAAATGTGGGGCGATGGGCCCCAGCATTTT	CASSEMWGDGPQHF
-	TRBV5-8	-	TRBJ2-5	TGTGCCGTACAGGCCTCGGTGACCCAGTACTTC	CAVQASVTQYF
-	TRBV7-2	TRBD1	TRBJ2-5	TGTGCCAGCAGTCTCCAGGGGGCTTGGGAGACCCAGTACTTC	CASSLQGAWETQYF
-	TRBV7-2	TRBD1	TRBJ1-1	TGTGCCAGCAGCTTACTGGGACAGGGGGGGACTGGTACTGAAGCTTTCTTT	CASSLLGQGGTGTEAFF
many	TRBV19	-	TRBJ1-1	TGTGCCAGTAGCTTCGGACAGTTGAACACTGAAGCTTTCTTT	CASSFGQLNTEAFF
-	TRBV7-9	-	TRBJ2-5	TGTGCCAGCAGCTTAGCCGTGTTGGAGACCCAGTACTTC	CASSLAVLETQYF
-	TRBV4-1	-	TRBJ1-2	TGCGCCAGCAGCCAAGAGCGCCGGTTTAATAACTATGGCTACACCTTC	CASSQERRFNNYGYTF
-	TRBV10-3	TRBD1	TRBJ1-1	TGTGCCATCAGACCTACCGGGACAGGGGGCACTGAAGCTTTCTTT	CAIRPTGTGGTEAFF
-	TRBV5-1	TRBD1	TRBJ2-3	TGCGCCAGCAGCTACCGGGACAGGAGCACAGATACGCAGTATTTT	CASSYRDRSTDTQYF
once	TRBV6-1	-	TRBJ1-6	TGTGCCAGCAGTGATTCGGTGGGAGGGGTAAAATCACCCCTCCACTTT	CASSDSVGGVKSPLHF
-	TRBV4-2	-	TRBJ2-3	TGTGCCAGCAGCCGGGGCGATACGCAGTATTTT	CASSRGDTQYF
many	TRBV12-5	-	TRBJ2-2	TGTGCTAGTGGCTCACTCCGGGACTGGCGAACCGGGGAGCTGTTTTTT	CASGSLRDWRTGELFF
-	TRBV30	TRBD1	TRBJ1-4	TGTGCCTGGACCCCCGGTCAGGGGGCTTGGGATGAAAAACTGTTTTTT	CAWTPGQGAWDEKLFF
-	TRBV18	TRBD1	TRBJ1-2	TGTGCCAGCTCACCATCCGGGCAGGGGGCGCACGGCTACACCTTC	CASSPSGQGAHGYTF
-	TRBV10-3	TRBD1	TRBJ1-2	TGTGCCATCACCAAAGGACAGGGGGCTGGCTATGGCTACACCTTC	CAITKGQGAGYGYTF
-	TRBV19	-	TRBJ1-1	TGTGCCAGTAGAAATCCCGCCGGGACACTGCATAACACTGAAGCTTTCTTT	CASRNPAGTLHNTEAFF
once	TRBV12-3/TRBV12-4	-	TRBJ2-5	TGTGCCAGCAGCGTCCTACTGGAGACCCAGTACTTC	CASSVLLETQYF